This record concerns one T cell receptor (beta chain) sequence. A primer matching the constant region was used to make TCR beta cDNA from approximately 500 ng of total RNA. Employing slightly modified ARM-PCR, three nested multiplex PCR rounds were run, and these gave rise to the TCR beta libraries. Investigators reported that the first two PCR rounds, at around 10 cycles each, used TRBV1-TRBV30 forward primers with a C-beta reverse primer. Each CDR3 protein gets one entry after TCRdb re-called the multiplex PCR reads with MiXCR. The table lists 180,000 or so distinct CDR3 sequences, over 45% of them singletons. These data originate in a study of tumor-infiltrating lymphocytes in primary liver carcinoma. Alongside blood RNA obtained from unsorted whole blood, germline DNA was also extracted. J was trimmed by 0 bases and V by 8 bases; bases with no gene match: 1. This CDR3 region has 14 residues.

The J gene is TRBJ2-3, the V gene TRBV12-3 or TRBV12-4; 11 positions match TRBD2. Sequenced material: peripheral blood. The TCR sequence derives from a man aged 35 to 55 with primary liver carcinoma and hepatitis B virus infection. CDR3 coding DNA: TGTGCCAGCGGGACTAGCGGTAGCACAGATACGCAGTATTTT. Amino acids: CASGTSGSTDTQYF.